This T cell receptor (beta chain) was observed in a study of blood T cell repertoires in COVID-19. Assay: immunoSEQ multiplex PCR; the TCRdb copy retains only in-frame clones and omits some. This table has hundreds of thousands of clones, over 75% appearing once. Recovered status in Cohort 3 required two negative PCRs, clearance, or symptom resolution. Between the trimmed V and J ends, which lost 8 bases and 1 base, there was a span of 11 bases. Germline CDR1 SGHDN, CDR2 FVKESK. The CDR3 runs to 14 residues. This clone was seen a single time. What was sequenced was PBMCs or T cells enriched from blood (not recorded which). The chain couples TRBV14 to TRBJ2-2, with TRBD2 as a possible D gene (5 bases). The sequence derives from a woman under 30 who had recovered from COVID-19. CDR3 protein: CASRRELNTGELFF. CDR3 bases: TGTGCCAGCCGAAGGGAGTTGAACACCGGGGAGCTGTTTTTT.